This is a list of T cell receptor beta chains from one sample in a study of beta chain features in type 1 diabetes. The data were produced by immunoSEQ multiplex PCR, yet TCRdb's version contains in-frame clones alone and is incomplete. This table holds some 900,000 clones, roughly 17% found once. Sequenced input: naive CD4+ T cells from blood. These receptors all stem from a woman under 30 in good health. Both conserved end residues are part of each CDR3. The D gene is left open where the match is weak. Where a row states a size, it is once, few, many or the class of an expanded clone; other rows omit it.

d_gene: .; abundance: .; v_gene: TRBV6-5; j_gene: TRBJ2-3; CDR3nt: TGTGCCAGCAGTTTCTCGGATTTCTCTGATACGCAGTATTTT; CDR3aa: CASSFSDFSDTQYF
d_gene: .; abundance: few; v_gene: TRBV9; j_gene: TRBJ1-2; CDR3nt: TGTGCCAGCAGCGTAACCACCGGAGAGGCCCATTACACCTTC; CDR3aa: CASSVTTGEAHYTF
d_gene: .; abundance: .; v_gene: TRBV6-5; j_gene: TRBJ1-5; CDR3nt: TGTGCCAGCAGTCGGGTCCTGGGGGATCAGCCCCAGCATTTT; CDR3aa: CASSRVLGDQPQHF
d_gene: .; abundance: .; v_gene: TRBV18; j_gene: TRBJ2-2; CDR3nt: TGTGCCAGCTCAGCCGGGATGAACACCGGGGAGCTGTTTTTT; CDR3aa: CASSAGMNTGELFF
d_gene: .; abundance: .; v_gene: TRBV28; j_gene: TRBJ1-2; CDR3nt: TGTGCCAGCAGTTTACCGGGTCTAGGGGGAAAAGTTGATGGCTACACCTTC; CDR3aa: CASSLPGLGGKVDGYTF
d_gene: TRBD2; abundance: few; v_gene: TRBV28; j_gene: TRBJ2-2; CDR3nt: TGTGCCAGCAGTCCGGGACTAGCGGGAGTTACCGGGGAGCTGTTTTTT; CDR3aa: CASSPGLAGVTGELFF
d_gene: .; abundance: .; v_gene: TRBV7-2; j_gene: TRBJ2-7; CDR3nt: TGTGCCAGCAGCCTCAACTACGAGCAGTACTTC; CDR3aa: CASSLNYEQYF
d_gene: .; abundance: .; v_gene: TRBV6-1; j_gene: TRBJ2-2; CDR3nt: TGTGCCAGCAGTGAACGTTGGGGTAGCCTCCTCGGGGAGCTGTTTTTT; CDR3aa: CASSERWGSLLGELFF
d_gene: .; abundance: .; v_gene: TRBV7-2; j_gene: TRBJ2-6; CDR3nt: TGTGCCAGCAGCTTGCAGGGAGCTGGGGCCAACGTCCTGACTTTC; CDR3aa: CASSLQGAGANVLTF
d_gene: TRBD1; abundance: few; v_gene: TRBV28; j_gene: TRBJ1-5; CDR3nt: TGTGCCAGCAGTTTAACCAGCCAGGGGGATGGCATTTTT; CDR3aa: CASSLTSQGDGIF
d_gene: .; abundance: few; v_gene: TRBV7-9; j_gene: TRBJ1-1; CDR3nt: TGTGCCAGCAGCTTATATCCGAACACTGAAGCTTTCTTT; CDR3aa: CASSLYPNTEAFF
d_gene: TRBD2; abundance: few; v_gene: TRBV7-2; j_gene: TRBJ2-4; CDR3nt: TGTGCCAGCAGCTTAGAAGGACTAGCCGGCATTCAGTACTTC; CDR3aa: CASSLEGLAGIQYF
d_gene: .; abundance: .; v_gene: TRBV7-2; j_gene: TRBJ2-6; CDR3nt: TGTGCCAGCAGCCAGTTCCCCTCTGGGGCCAACGTCCTGACTTTC; CDR3aa: CASSQFPSGANVLTF
d_gene: .; abundance: .; v_gene: TRBV9; j_gene: TRBJ2-7; CDR3nt: TGTGCCAGCAGCGTAGACCCAGGGAAAGGCGAGCAGTACTTC; CDR3aa: CASSVDPGKGEQYF
d_gene: .; abundance: few; v_gene: TRBV18; j_gene: TRBJ2-3; CDR3nt: TGTGCCAGCTCACCTCCAGCGGTAGGCACAGATACGCAGTATTTT; CDR3aa: CASSPPAVGTDTQYF
d_gene: TRBD2; abundance: .; v_gene: TRBV2; j_gene: TRBJ2-3; CDR3nt: TGTGCCAGCAGGAATAGACTAGCCACAGATACGCAGTATTTT; CDR3aa: CASRNRLATDTQYF
d_gene: .; abundance: .; v_gene: TRBV10-3; j_gene: TRBJ2-1; CDR3nt: TGTGCCATCAGTGAGTCTTGGGACGGAAACAATGAGCAGTTCTTC; CDR3aa: CAISESWDGNNEQFF
d_gene: TRBD2; abundance: .; v_gene: TRBV9; j_gene: TRBJ2-3; CDR3nt: TGTGCCAGCAGCCCACAACCTCAATACGCTAGCGGAGCTGGGTATTTT; CDR3aa: CASSPQPQYASGAGYF
d_gene: TRBD2; abundance: .; v_gene: TRBV7-3; j_gene: TRBJ2-1; CDR3nt: TGTGCCAGCAGCTTAATCCCGGGACTAGCGGGAGGGGTAGACAATGAGCAGTTCTTC; CDR3aa: CASSLIPGLAGGVDNEQFF
d_gene: TRBD2; abundance: .; v_gene: TRBV7-2; j_gene: TRBJ2-7; CDR3nt: TGTGCCAGCAGCCCGGGACTAGCGGAATACGAGCAGTACTTC; CDR3aa: CASSPGLAEYEQYF
d_gene: .; abundance: few; v_gene: TRBV5-4; j_gene: TRBJ2-3; CDR3nt: TGTGCCAGCAGCCTGACGAGGCCGAGCGGCGGAGATACGCAGTATTTT; CDR3aa: CASSLTRPSGGDTQYF
d_gene: .; abundance: few; v_gene: TRBV28; j_gene: TRBJ2-1; CDR3nt: TGTGCCAGCAGTTCAAGCGGGCGGACGCGCAATGAGCAGTTCTTC; CDR3aa: CASSSSGRTRNEQFF
d_gene: .; abundance: .; v_gene: TRBV19; j_gene: TRBJ2-7; CDR3nt: TGTGCCAGTAGTCATACATATCGCCGGGAGCAGTACTTC; CDR3aa: CASSHTYRREQYF
d_gene: TRBD1; abundance: few; v_gene: TRBV28; j_gene: TRBJ2-7; CDR3nt: TGTGCCAGCAGTTTCGGGGACAGAGTCTACGAGCAGTACTTC; CDR3aa: CASSFGDRVYEQYF
d_gene: .; abundance: .; v_gene: TRBV7-2; j_gene: TRBJ2-7; CDR3nt: TGTGCCAGCAGCTTAGCGGCTAGGAGCTCCGAGCAGTACTTC; CDR3aa: CASSLAARSSEQYF
d_gene: .; abundance: .; v_gene: TRBV11-1; j_gene: TRBJ2-7; CDR3nt: TGTGCCAGCAGCTTAGGTAACAGCCTATCCTACGAGCAGTACTTC; CDR3aa: CASSLGNSLSYEQYF
d_gene: .; abundance: few; v_gene: TRBV19; j_gene: TRBJ1-1; CDR3nt: TGTGCCAGTAGTACCTCGAGCGTTACTGAAGCTTTCTTT; CDR3aa: CASSTSSVTEAFF
d_gene: .; abundance: few; v_gene: TRBV18; j_gene: TRBJ2-3; CDR3nt: TGTGCCAGCTCAGACGGTAGCACAGATACGCAGTATTTT; CDR3aa: CASSDGSTDTQYF
d_gene: TRBD2; abundance: few; v_gene: TRBV7-6; j_gene: TRBJ2-3; CDR3nt: TGTGCCAGCAGCGCAACTAGCGGTGGAGATACGCAGTATTTT; CDR3aa: CASSATSGGDTQYF
d_gene: TRBD2; abundance: .; v_gene: TRBV5-8; j_gene: TRBJ2-5; CDR3nt: TGTGCCAGCAGCAGAGCGGGAAGCTCCAGCAAGACCCAGTACTTC; CDR3aa: CASSRAGSSSKTQYF
d_gene: .; abundance: .; v_gene: TRBV28; j_gene: TRBJ1-2; CDR3nt: TGTGCCAGCAGTTTGAGTCAGCACTATGGCTACACCTTC; CDR3aa: CASSLSQHYGYTF
d_gene: .; abundance: once; v_gene: TRBV18; j_gene: TRBJ1-1; CDR3nt: TGTGCCAGCTCACCCCGAGTTAACACTGAAGCTTTCTTT; CDR3aa: CASSPRVNTEAFF
d_gene: TRBD2; abundance: few; v_gene: TRBV7-9; j_gene: TRBJ2-2; CDR3nt: TGTGCCAGCAGCGCACTAGCGGGAGTAACCTCCGGGCTGTTTTTT; CDR3aa: CASSALAGVTSGLFF
d_gene: TRBD2; abundance: .; v_gene: TRBV27; j_gene: TRBJ2-1; CDR3nt: TGTGCCAGCCCTCGGGTTCCGGGACTAGCCCTTAATGAGCAGTTCTTC; CDR3aa: CASPRVPGLALNEQFF
d_gene: TRBD2; abundance: few; v_gene: TRBV18; j_gene: TRBJ2-7; CDR3nt: TGTGCCAGCTCACTTTTTGGACTAGCTAAAAGATATACAACCTACGAGCAGTACTTC; CDR3aa: CASSLFGLAKRYTTYEQYF
d_gene: TRBD2; abundance: .; v_gene: TRBV5-1; j_gene: TRBJ2-1; CDR3nt: TGCGCCAGCAGCCGGACTAGCGGGCTGGGTAATGAGCAGTTCTTC; CDR3aa: CASSRTSGLGNEQFF
d_gene: TRBD1; abundance: .; v_gene: TRBV7-9; j_gene: TRBJ1-5; CDR3nt: TGTGCCAGCAGCTTATCGGGACAGATCAATCAGCCCCAGCATTTT; CDR3aa: CASSLSGQINQPQHF
d_gene: TRBD1; abundance: few; v_gene: TRBV4-2; j_gene: TRBJ2-5; CDR3nt: TGTGCCAGCAGCCGGACGATCCTAGGACAGGGGCAGTACCAAGAGACCCAGTACTTC; CDR3aa: CASSRTILGQGQYQETQYF
d_gene: .; abundance: .; v_gene: TRBV10-3; j_gene: TRBJ1-5; CDR3nt: TGTGCCATCAGGTCCGGGGAGGAGGGGCCCCAGCATTTT; CDR3aa: CAIRSGEEGPQHF
d_gene: .; abundance: few; v_gene: TRBV7-9; j_gene: TRBJ2-1; CDR3nt: TGTGCCAGCAGCTCGCCCCCTGGGGGTACCGGCGAGCAGTTCTTC; CDR3aa: CASSSPPGGTGEQFF
d_gene: .; abundance: .; v_gene: TRBV18; j_gene: TRBJ2-1; CDR3nt: TGTGCCAGCTCCCGAGCAAGGTCCTACAATGAGCAGTTCTTC; CDR3aa: CASSRARSYNEQFF
d_gene: TRBD2; abundance: .; v_gene: TRBV5-1; j_gene: TRBJ2-5; CDR3nt: TGCGCCAGCCGTGCAGTCAGCGGGGGTGGGGAGACCCAGTACTTC; CDR3aa: CASRAVSGGGETQYF
d_gene: .; abundance: .; v_gene: TRBV28; j_gene: TRBJ2-4; CDR3nt: TGTGCCAGCCATCAGGGGCTAGCCAAAAACATTCAGTACTTC; CDR3aa: CASHQGLAKNIQYF
d_gene: .; abundance: .; v_gene: TRBV5-1; j_gene: TRBJ2-1; CDR3nt: TGCGCCAGCAGCTTTGAAGGGCAGCGCCTAAATGAGCAGTTCTTC; CDR3aa: CASSFEGQRLNEQFF